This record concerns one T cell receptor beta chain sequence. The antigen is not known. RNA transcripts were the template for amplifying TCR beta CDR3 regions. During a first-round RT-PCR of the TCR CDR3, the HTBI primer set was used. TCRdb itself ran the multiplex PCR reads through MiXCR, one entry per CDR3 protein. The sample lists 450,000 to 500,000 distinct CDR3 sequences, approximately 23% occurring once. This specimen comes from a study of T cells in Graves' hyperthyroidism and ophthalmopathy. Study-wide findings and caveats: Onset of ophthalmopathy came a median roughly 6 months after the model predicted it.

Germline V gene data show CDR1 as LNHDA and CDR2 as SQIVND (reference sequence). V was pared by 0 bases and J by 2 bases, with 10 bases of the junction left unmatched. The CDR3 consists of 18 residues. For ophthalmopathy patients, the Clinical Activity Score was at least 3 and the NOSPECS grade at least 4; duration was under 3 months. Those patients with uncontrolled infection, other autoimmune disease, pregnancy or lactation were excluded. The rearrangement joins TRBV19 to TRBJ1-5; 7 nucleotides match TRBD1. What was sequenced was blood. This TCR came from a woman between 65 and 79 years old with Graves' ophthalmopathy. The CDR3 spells CASSIDPRQGSGNQPQHF. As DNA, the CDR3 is TGTGCCAGTAGTATAGACCCTCGACAGGGTTCGGGCAATCAGCCCCAGCATTTT. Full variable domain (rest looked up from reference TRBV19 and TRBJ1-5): DGGITQSPKYLFRKEGQNVTLSCEQNLNHDAMYWYRQDPGQGLRLIYYSQIVNDFQKGDIAEGYSVSREKKESFPLTVTSAQKNPTAFYLCASSIDPRQGSGNQPQHFGDGTRLSIL.